These 25 T cell receptor beta chains came from one sample sequenced in a study of cytomegalovirus exposure and HLA in healthy donors. The PCR used 60 Vbeta and 13 Jbeta primers. Some clones are missing from TCRdb's copy, which holds only in-frame ones; the method was immunoSEQ multiplex PCR. Found here are about 200,000 clones, 80% to 90% of them singletons; the top ten hold approximately 0.31%. The sequenced material came from PBMCs. The receptors come from a young woman in good health and CMV-seronegative.

This clone was found once. The V and J genes are TRBV7-9 and TRBJ2-2, with 9 bases that match TRBD1. J gave up 2 bases and V 5 bases, and 3 bases lay outside the gene matches. Looked up from germline, CDR1 is SEHNR and CDR2 is FQNEAQ (reference sequence). CDR3 length: 15 amino acids. The CDR3: CASSLGQGNTGELFF. DNA of the CDR3: TGTGCCAGCAGCCTGGGACAGGGCAACACCGGGGAGCTGTTTTTT.

The J gene is TRBJ2-7, the V gene TRBV7-2; a weak D match, TRBD1 (5 bases). This CDR3 is built from 12 residues. Trimming stripped 5 bases from V and 6 bases from J, with 11 bases between. Germline V CDR1 and CDR2: SGHTA, FQGNSA. The CDR3 protein is CASSPTGAEQYF. CDR3 nucleotide sequence: TGTGCCAGCAGCCCTACAGGTGCCGAGCAGTACTTC.

The chain links TRBV29-1 to TRBJ2-5, with TRBD1 matching over 10 bases. The J call is uncertain, as TRBJ2-7 better fits the DNA end. The CDR3 spans 14 residues. Germline V lookup: CDR1 SQVTM, CDR2 ANQGSEA. The chain's CDR3 is CSVADRGGSYEQYF. DNA of the CDR3: TGCAGCGTGGCGGACAGGGGGGGGTCCTACGAGCAGTACTTC.

The chain carries TRBV2 and TRBJ2-2; D ambiguous. Germline values: CDR1 SNHLY, CDR2 FYNNEI. The ends were cut back, 3 bases at V and 3 bases at J, with 5 bases in the middle. This CDR3 contains 13 residues. CDR3 bases: TGTGCCAGCAGTGAGAGTTACACCGGGGAGCTGTTTTTT. Protein sequence: CASSESYTGELFF.

The chain couples TRBV27 to TRBJ2-1, with 7 bases that match TRBD1. Germline CDR1 reads MNHEY; CDR2 reads SMNVEV (reference sequence). V lost 8 bases, J lost 2 bases, and 0 bases stayed unmatched. The CDR3 spans 12 residues. CDR3 nucleotide sequence: TGTGCCAGCCAGGGGGCCTACAATGAGCAGTTCTTC. It is translated as CASQGAYNEQFF.

This chain links TRBV30 with TRBJ2-1, with TRBD1 matching 11 bases. Germline V gene sequence: CDR1 GTSNPN, CDR2 SVGIG (reference sequence). J was trimmed by 6 bases and V by 0 bases; bases with no gene match: 4. This CDR3 contains 15 residues. CDR3 sequence: CAWSVLGQGVNEQFF. The CDR3 nucleotides are TGTGCCTGGAGTGTACTGGGACAGGGGGTCAATGAGCAGTTCTTC. The full variable domain, rest sourced from reference TRBV30 and TRBJ2-1, is SQTIHQWPATLVQPVGSPLSLECTVEGTSNPNLYWYRQAAGRGLQLLFYSVGIGQISSEVPQNLSASRPQDRQFILSSKKLLLSDSGFYLCAWSVLGQGVNEQFFGPGTRLTVL.

The gene calls are TRBV5-1 and TRBJ2-7; 9 bases are shared with TRBD1. CDR1 is SGHRS, CDR2 YFSETQ, per germline. V lost 3 bases, J lost 7 bases, and 8 bases stayed unmatched. The CDR3 loop spans 14 amino acids. CDR3 amino acids: CASSSGQGNWEQYF. The CDR3 DNA sequence: TGCGCCAGCAGCTCAGGACAGGGGAATTGGGAGCAGTACTTC.

This clone has just a few counts. The rearrangement links TRBV13 to TRBJ1-1; no definite D call. V was clipped by 0 bases and J by 7 bases, with 6 bases between them. Germline V CDR1 and CDR2: PRHDT, FYEKMQ (reference sequence). This CDR3 comprises 12 residues. The CDR3 protein is CASSLGQNEAFF. In DNA form, the CDR3 reads TGTGCCAGCAGCTTAGGTCAAAATGAAGCTTTCTTT.

This chain uses TRBV6-1 with TRBJ2-1; no reliable D call. Looked up from germline, CDR1 is MNHNS and CDR2 is SASEGT. The CDR3 runs to 15 residues. V was clipped by 1 base and J by 3 bases, with 10 bases between them. The CDR3 loop is CASSEGVRGYNEQFF. For the CDR3, the DNA is TGTGCCAGCAGTGAAGGTGTACGCGGCTACAATGAGCAGTTCTTC.

The chain links TRBV7-9 to TRBJ2-7; TRBD2 is a possible D gene (6 bases). Germline V CDR1 and CDR2: SEHNR, FQNEAQ (reference sequence). The CDR3 has 15 amino acids. Trimming shortened V by 5 bases and J by 3 bases, and 17 bases separated the two germline ends. CDR3 protein: CASSPDGASDYEQYF. In nucleotides, the CDR3 is TGTGCCAGCAGCCCCGACGGCGCTAGCGACTACGAGCAGTACTTC.

The chain has TRBV29-1 and TRBJ2-2; 11 bases line up with TRBD1. The V gene's germline CDR1 is SQVTM and CDR2 ANQGSEA. J was trimmed by 4 bases and V by 7 bases; bases with no gene match: 5. CDR3 length: 14 amino acids. The CDR3 protein is CSARTGGGTGELFF. CDR3 in DNA: TGCAGCGCAAGGACAGGGGGCGGCACCGGGGAGCTGTTTTTT.

The chain links TRBV9 to TRBJ1-4, with a possible D match to TRBD1 (6 bases). The CDR3 is 16 residues long. CDR1 SGDLS and CDR2 YYNGEE come from the germline V gene. The V and J ends lost 4 bases and 4 bases respectively, with 17 bases between them. The CDR3 loop is CASSPKGEGVNEKLFF. CDR3 nucleotides: TGTGCCAGCAGCCCAAAGGGGGAGGGAGTTAATGAAAAACTGTTTTTT.

The rearrangement joins TRBV7-9 to TRBJ2-2; no clear D gene. Germline CDR1 and CDR2: SEHNR and FQNEAQ (reference sequence). The CDR3 consists of 13 residues. Trimming took 3 bases from V and 0 from J, leaving 2 bases between them. DNA for the CDR3: TGTGCCAGCAGCTTTACGAACACCGGGGAGCTGTTTTTT. This translates into CASSFTNTGELFF. Full variable domain (remainder filled in from reference TRBV7-9 and TRBJ2-2): DTGVSQNPRHKITKRGQNVTFRCDPISEHNRLYWYRQTLGQGPEFLTYFQNEAQLEKSRLLSDRFSAERPKGSFSTLEIQRTEQGDSAMYLCASSFTNTGELFFGEGSRLTVL.

The chain is built from TRBV5-6 and TRBJ2-2, with 9 positions matching TRBD2. Germline lookup yields CDR1 SGHDT and CDR2 YYEEEE. With 4 bases clipped from V and 0 bases from J, the junction kept 4 bases outside the gene matches. There are 16 residues in the CDR3. CDR3 residues: CASSRPSGANTGELFF. In DNA form, the CDR3 reads TGTGCCAGCAGCCGTCCTAGCGGGGCGAACACCGGGGAGCTGTTTTTT.

This chain connects TRBV5-8 to TRBJ1-2; D is unresolved. Trimming removed 1 base at V and 4 bases at J, with 8 bases between. The length of the CDR3 is 13 residues. Per germline, CDR1 SGHTS and CDR2 YDEGEE. The DNA for the CDR3 is TGTGCCAGCAGCTTGTCGGGGTTCTATGGCTACACCTTC. Protein: CASSLSGFYGYTF.

In DNA form, the CDR3 reads TGTGCCAGCTCACCTGGCTCTCCAGGAGGAAACACCATATATTTT. It is translated as CASSPGSPGGNTIYF. The rearrangement links TRBV18 to TRBJ1-3, with D unclear. Germline CDR1 KGHSH, CDR2 LQKENI. This CDR3 contains 15 residues. V was pared by 3 bases and J by 4 bases, with 13 bases between.

This clone was observed a few times. The chain links TRBV2 to TRBJ2-2, with a possible D match to TRBD2 (5 bases). This CDR3 has 15 residues. With 9 bases removed from V and 2 bases from J, the gap between germline ends came to 16 bases. In germline, CDR1 is SNHLY, CDR2 FYNNEI. CDR3 region: CASLNGLFNTGELFF. The CDR3 coding sequence is TGTGCCAGTCTCAACGGACTCTTTAACACCGGGGAGCTGTTTTTT.

This rearrangement joins TRBV6-1 to TRBJ2-7; possibly TRBD1 for D (6 bases). Germline values: CDR1 MNHNS, CDR2 SASEGT. The CDR3 has 14 amino acids. V gave up 4 bases and J gave up 4 bases, with 14 bases separating them. CDR3 in amino acids: CASSARDIRYEQYF. The CDR3 DNA follows: TGTGCCAGCAGTGCCCGGGACATACGGTACGAGCAGTACTTC.

This chain links TRBV9 with TRBJ1-1; TRBD1 matches 8 bases. The CDR3 runs 13 residues. Per germline, CDR1 SGDLS and CDR2 YYNGEE. Trimming at V came to 3 bases and at J to 5 bases, leaving 3 bases not matched to a gene. Written as DNA, the CDR3 is TGTGCCAGCAGCGGACAGGGGACGACTGAAGCTTTCTTT. This gives the protein CASSGQGTTEAFF.

V usage is TRBV5-6 and J usage is TRBJ1-2, with D perhaps matching TRBD1 (6 bases). Germline CDR1 reads SGHDT; CDR2 reads YYEEEE. The CDR3 is 15 residues long. The ends were cut back, 2 bases at V and 1 base at J, with 12 bases in the middle. The CDR3 nucleotides read TGTGCCAGCAGCTTCAGTCACAGGGTTAACTATGGCTACACCTTC. Translation: CASSFSHRVNYGYTF. Filled out from reference TRBV5-6 and TRBJ1-2, the complete variable domain reads DAGVTQSPTHLIKTRGQQVTLRCSPKSGHDTVSWYQQALGQGPQFIFQYYEEEERQRGNFPDRFSGHQFPNYSSELNVNALLLGDSALYLCASSFSHRVNYGYTFGSGTRLTVV.

This clone was recorded only once. The rearrangement links TRBV7-8 to TRBJ1-4; D is unclear. CDR1 and CDR2 from the germline V gene are SGHVS and FQNEAQ. Trimming shortened V by 1 base and J by 10 bases, and 10 bases separated the two germline ends. The CDR3 is 13 amino acids. CDR3 nucleotides: TGTGCCAGCAGCTTAGGGGGTAGCGGAAAACTGTTTTTT. Its protein is CASSLGGSGKLFF. Full variable domain (rest looked up from reference TRBV7-8 and TRBJ1-4): GAGVSQSPRYKVAKRGQDVALRCDPISGHVSLFWYQQALGQGPEFLTYFQNEAQLDKSGLPSDRFFAERPEGSVSTLKIQRTQQEDSAVYLCASSLGGSGKLFFGSGTQLSVL.

The chain uses TRBV5-1 and TRBJ1-1, with D maybe TRBD1 (5 bases). The V end was cut by 1 base, the J end by 1 base, with 11 bases between. The CDR3 consists of 15 residues. The V gene's germline CDR1 is SGHRS and CDR2 YFSETQ. Here the CDR3 reads CASSLTGAGNTEAFF. Here the CDR3 DNA reads TGCGCCAGCAGCTTGACAGGAGCGGGGAACACTGAAGCTTTCTTT.

The table lists this clone with a count of one. The rearrangement links TRBV5-1 to TRBJ2-7; 14 bases agree with TRBD2. Germline assignment: CDR1 SGHRS and CDR2 YFSETQ. The CDR3 totals 15 residues. The V gene end was trimmed by 3 bases and the J gene end by 2 bases; junction bases not matched to a gene: 1. The CDR3 loop is CASSSTSGGAYEQYF. The CDR3, as DNA: TGCGCCAGCAGCTCGACTAGCGGGGGGGCCTACGAGCAGTACTTC. The full variable domain, rest sourced from reference TRBV5-1 and TRBJ2-7, is KAGVTQTPRYLIKTRGQQVTLSCSPISGHRSVSWYQQTPGQGLQFLFEYFSETQRNKGNFPGRFSGRQFSNSRSEMNVSTLELGDSALYLCASSSTSGGAYEQYFGPGTRLTVT.

The CDR3: CASSALGTGGIEQYF. In nucleotides, the CDR3 is TGCGCCAGCAGCGCCCTCGGGACAGGGGGTATCGAGCAGTACTTC. The V gene is TRBV5-1, the J gene TRBJ2-7; TRBD1 agrees at 11 bases. From germline, CDR1 is SGHRS and CDR2 YFSETQ. This CDR3 region has 15 residues. V shed 4 bases, J shed 6 bases, and the junction held 9 bases outside the gene matches. The variable domain in full, completed from reference TRBV5-1 and TRBJ2-7, reads KAGVTQTPRYLIKTRGQQVTLSCSPISGHRSVSWYQQTPGQGLQFLFEYFSETQRNKGNFPGRFSGRQFSNSRSEMNVSTLELGDSALYLCASSALGTGGIEQYFGPGTRLTVT.

The chain carries TRBV4-1 and TRBJ2-3; perhaps TRBD2 as D (5 bases). Germline CDR1 and CDR2: MGHRA and YSYEKL. The CDR3 runs 15 residues. Deletions cut 4 bases from V and 6 bases from J, with 17 bases between. In DNA, the CDR3 is TGCGCCAGCAGCCTTGAGCGGTCCGAGTGGGATACGCAGTATTTT. It yields the protein CASSLERSEWDTQYF.